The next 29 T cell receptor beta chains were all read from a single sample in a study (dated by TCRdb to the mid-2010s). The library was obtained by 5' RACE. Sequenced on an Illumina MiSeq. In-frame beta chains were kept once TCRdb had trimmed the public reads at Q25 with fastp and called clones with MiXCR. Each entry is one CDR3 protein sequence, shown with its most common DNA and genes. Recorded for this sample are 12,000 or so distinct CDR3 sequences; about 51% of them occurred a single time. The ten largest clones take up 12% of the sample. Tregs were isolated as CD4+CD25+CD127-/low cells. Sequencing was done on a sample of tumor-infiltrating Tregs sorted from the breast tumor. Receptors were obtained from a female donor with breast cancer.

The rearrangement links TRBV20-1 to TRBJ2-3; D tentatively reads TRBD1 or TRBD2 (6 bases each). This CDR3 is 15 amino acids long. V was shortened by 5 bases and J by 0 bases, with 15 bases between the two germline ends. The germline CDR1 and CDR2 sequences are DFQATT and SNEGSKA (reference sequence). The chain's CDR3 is CSAPSDSGSTDTQYF. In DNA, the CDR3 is TGCAGTGCTCCCTCGGACAGCGGGAGCACAGATACGCAGTATTTT.

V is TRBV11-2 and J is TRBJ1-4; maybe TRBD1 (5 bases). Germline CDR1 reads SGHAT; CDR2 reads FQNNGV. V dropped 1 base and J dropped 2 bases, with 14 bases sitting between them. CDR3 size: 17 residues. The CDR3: CASSLAGWTKTNEKLFF. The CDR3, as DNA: TGTGCCAGCAGCTTAGCAGGCTGGACAAAGACTAATGAAAAACTGTTTTTT.

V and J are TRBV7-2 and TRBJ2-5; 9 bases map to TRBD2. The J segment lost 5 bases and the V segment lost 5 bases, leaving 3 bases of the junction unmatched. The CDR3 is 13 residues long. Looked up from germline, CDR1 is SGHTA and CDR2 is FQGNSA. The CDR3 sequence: CASSGTSRETQYF. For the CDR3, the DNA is TGTGCCAGCAGCGGGACTAGCCGGGAGACCCAGTACTTC. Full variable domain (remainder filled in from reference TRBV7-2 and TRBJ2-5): GAGVSQSPSNKVTEKGKDVELRCDPISGHTALYWYRQSLGQGLEFLIYFQGNSAPDKSGLPSDRFSAERTGGSVSTLTIQRTQQEDSAVYLCASSGTSRETQYFGPGTRLLVL.

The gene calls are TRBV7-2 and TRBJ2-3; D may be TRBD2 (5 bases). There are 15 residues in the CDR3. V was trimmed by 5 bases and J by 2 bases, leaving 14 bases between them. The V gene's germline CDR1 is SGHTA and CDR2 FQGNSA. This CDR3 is CASSLDRENTDTQYF. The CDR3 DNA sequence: TGTGCCAGCAGCCTTGACCGGGAAAACACAGATACGCAGTATTTT. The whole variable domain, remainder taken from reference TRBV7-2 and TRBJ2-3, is GAGVSQSPSNKVTEKGKDVELRCDPISGHTALYWYRQSLGQGLEFLIYFQGNSAPDKSGLPSDRFSAERTGGSVSTLTIQRTQQEDSAVYLCASSLDRENTDTQYFGPGTRLTVL.

CDR3: CASSYPQGQGEETQYF. In nucleotides, the CDR3 is TGTGCCAGCAGTTACCCCCAGGGACAGGGGGAAGAGACCCAGTACTTC. V is TRBV6-6 and J is TRBJ2-5, with TRBD1 matching over 11 bases. Germline V gene lookup returns CDR1 MNHNY and CDR2 SVGAGI (reference sequence). The CDR3 is made up of 16 amino acids. The J segment lost 3 bases and the V segment lost 2 bases, leaving 5 bases of the junction unmatched.

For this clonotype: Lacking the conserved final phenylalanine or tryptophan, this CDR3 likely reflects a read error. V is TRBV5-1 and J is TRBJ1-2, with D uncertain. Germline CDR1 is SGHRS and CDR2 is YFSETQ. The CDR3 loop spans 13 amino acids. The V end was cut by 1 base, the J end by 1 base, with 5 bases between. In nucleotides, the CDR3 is TGCGCCAGCAGCTTGACGAATAACTATGGCTACACCCTC. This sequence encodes CASSLTNNYGYTL.

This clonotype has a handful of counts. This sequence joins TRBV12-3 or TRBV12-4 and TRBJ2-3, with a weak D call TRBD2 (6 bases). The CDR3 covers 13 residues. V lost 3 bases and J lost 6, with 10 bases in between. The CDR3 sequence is CASSLGLPDTQYF. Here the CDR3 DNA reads TGTGCCAGCAGTTTGGGACTTCCCGATACGCAGTATTTT.

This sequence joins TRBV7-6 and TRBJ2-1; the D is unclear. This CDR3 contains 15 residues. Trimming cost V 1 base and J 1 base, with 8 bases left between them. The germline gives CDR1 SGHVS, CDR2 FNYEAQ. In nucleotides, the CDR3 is TGTGCCAGCAGCTTAGTTTCCGGGTCCTACAATGAGCAGTTCTTC. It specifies CASSLVSGSYNEQFF.

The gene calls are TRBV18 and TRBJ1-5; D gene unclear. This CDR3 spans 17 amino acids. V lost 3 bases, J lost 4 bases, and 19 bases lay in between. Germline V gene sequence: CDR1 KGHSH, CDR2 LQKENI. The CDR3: CASSPVPTQGWNQPQHF. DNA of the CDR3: TGTGCCAGCTCACCCGTCCCCACACAAGGGTGGAATCAGCCCCAGCATTTT.

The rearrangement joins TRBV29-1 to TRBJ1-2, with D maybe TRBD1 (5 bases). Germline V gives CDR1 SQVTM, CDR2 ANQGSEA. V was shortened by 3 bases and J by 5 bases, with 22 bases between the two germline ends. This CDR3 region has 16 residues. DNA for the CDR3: TGCAGCGTTGACCGCCCGACAGATCGAGAAGGGTATGGCTACACCTTC. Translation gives CSVDRPTDREGYGYTF.

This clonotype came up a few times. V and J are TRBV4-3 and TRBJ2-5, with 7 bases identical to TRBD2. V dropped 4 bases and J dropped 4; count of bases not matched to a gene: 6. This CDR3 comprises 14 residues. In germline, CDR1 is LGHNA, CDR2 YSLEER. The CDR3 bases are TGCGCCAGCAGCCTCGGACTAGGTAGAGAGACCCAGTACTTC. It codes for CASSLGLGRETQYF.

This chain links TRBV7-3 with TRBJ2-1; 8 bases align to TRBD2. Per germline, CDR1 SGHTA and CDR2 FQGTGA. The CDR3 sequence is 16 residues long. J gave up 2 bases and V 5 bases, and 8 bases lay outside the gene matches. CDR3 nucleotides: TGTGCCAGCAGCCGGACAAGCGGGAGTGCCTACAATGAGCAGTTCTTC. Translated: CASSRTSGSAYNEQFF.

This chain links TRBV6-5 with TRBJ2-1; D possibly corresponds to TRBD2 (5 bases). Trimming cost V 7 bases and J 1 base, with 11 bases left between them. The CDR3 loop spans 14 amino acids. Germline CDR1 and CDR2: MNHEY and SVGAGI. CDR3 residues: CASTPDYSYNEQFF. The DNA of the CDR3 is TGTGCCAGCACCCCTGACTATTCCTACAATGAGCAGTTCTTC.

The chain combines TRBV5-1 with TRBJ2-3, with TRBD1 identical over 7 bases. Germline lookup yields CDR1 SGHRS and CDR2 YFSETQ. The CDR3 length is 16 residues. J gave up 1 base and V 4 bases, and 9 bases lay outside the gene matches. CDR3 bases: TGCGCCAGCAGCGCCACAGGGGCCGGGGGCACAGATACGCAGTATTTT. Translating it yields CASSATGAGGTDTQYF.

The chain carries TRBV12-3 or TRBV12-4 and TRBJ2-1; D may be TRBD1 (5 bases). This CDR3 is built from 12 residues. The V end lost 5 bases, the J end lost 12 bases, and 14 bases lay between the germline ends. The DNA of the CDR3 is TGTGCCAGCAGTCCTCAGGGTTCGGGGCAGTTCTTC. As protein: CASSPQGSGQFF.

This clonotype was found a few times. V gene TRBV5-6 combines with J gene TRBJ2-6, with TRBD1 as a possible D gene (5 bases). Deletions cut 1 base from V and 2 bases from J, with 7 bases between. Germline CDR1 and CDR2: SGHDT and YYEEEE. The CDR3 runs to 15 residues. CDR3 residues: CASSLSGTGANVLTF. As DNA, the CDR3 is TGTGCCAGCAGCTTGTCAGGGACTGGGGCCAACGTCCTGACTTTC.

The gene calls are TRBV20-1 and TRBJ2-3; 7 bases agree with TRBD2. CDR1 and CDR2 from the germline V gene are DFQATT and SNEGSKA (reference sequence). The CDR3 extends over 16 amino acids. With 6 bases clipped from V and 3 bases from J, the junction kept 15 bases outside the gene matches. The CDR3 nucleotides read TGCAGTGCCGAACACAGAACTGGCGGGAGAACAGATACGCAGTATTTT. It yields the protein CSAEHRTGGRTDTQYF.

This CDR3 is CASSLSRYEQYV. Written as DNA, the CDR3 is TGTGCCAGCAGCTTATCGCGCTACGAGCAGTACGTC. This rearrangement joins TRBV11-2 to TRBJ2-7, with unresolved D. Germline-derived CDR1 and CDR2 are SGHAT and FQNNGV. The V gene lost 2 bases and the J gene lost 3 bases, with 5 bases spanning the gap. This CDR3 contains 12 residues.

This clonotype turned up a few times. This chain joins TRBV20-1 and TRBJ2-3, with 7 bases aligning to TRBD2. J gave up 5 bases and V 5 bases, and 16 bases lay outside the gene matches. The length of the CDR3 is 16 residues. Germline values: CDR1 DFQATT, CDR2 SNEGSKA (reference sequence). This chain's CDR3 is CSAVPLLSGTIDTQYF. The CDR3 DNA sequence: TGCAGTGCTGTACCCCTGCTGAGCGGGACTATAGATACGCAGTATTTT.

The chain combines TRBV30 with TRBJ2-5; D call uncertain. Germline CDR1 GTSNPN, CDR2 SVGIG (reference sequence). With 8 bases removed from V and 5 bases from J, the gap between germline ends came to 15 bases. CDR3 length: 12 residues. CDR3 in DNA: TGTGCCATCGCCGAGATCGGGGAGACCCAGTACTTC. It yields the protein CAIAEIGETQYF.

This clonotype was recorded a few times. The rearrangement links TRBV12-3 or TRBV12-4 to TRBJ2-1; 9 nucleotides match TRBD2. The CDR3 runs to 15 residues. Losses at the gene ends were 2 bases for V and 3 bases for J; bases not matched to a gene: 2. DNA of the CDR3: TGTGCCAGCAGTTTACCGACTAGCGGCTACAATGAGCAGTTCTTC. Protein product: CASSLPTSGYNEQFF.

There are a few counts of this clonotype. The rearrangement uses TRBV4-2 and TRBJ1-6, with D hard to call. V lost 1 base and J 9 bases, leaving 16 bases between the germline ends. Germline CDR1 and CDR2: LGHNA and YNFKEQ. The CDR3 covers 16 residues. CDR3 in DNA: TGTGCCAGCAGCCAAGCTGATGAAGGGTTGAGTTCACCCCTCCACTTT. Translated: CASSQADEGLSSPLHF.

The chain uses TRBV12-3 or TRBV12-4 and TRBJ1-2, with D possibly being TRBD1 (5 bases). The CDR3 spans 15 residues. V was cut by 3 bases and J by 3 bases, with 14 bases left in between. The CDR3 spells CASSLDLGAYYGYTF. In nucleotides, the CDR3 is TGTGCCAGCAGTTTGGACCTCGGGGCGTACTATGGCTACACCTTC.

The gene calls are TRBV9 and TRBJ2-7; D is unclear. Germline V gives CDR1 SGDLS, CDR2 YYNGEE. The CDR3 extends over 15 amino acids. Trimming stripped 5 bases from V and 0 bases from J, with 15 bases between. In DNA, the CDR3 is TGTGCCAGCAGTCGTAGTCGCTCGAGCTCCTACGAGCAGTACTTC. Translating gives CASSRSRSSSYEQYF.

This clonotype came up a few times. The CDR3 nucleotides read TGTGCCAGCAGTGAACCCCGTTCAGCGGGGAGCACAGATACGCAGTATTTT. Protein sequence: CASSEPRSAGSTDTQYF. The chain is built from TRBV25-1 and TRBJ2-3; 7 bases map to TRBD2. CDR3 length: 17 amino acids. The V and J ends lost 2 bases and 0 bases, in that order; junction bases with no gene match: 8. CDR1 is MGHDK, CDR2 SYGVNS, per germline.

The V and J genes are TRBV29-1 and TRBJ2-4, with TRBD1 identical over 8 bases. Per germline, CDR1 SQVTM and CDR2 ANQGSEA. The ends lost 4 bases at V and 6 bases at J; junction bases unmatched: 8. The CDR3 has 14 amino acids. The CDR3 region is CSVGLGQAGNIQYF. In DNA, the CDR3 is TGCAGCGTTGGGCTGGGACAGGCTGGAAACATTCAGTACTTC.

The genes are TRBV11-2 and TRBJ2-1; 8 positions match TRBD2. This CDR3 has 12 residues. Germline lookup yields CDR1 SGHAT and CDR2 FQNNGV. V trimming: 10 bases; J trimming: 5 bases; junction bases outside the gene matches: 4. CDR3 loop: CATGRVHNEQFF. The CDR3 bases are TGTGCCACCGGGAGGGTCCACAATGAGCAGTTCTTC.

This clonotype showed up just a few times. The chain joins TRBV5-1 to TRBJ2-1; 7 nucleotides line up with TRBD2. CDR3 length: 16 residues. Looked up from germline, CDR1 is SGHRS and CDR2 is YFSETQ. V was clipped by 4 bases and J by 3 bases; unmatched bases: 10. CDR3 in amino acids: CASSDGLAEVYNEQFF. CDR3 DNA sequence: TGCGCCAGCAGCGATGGGCTAGCGGAAGTCTACAATGAGCAGTTCTTC.

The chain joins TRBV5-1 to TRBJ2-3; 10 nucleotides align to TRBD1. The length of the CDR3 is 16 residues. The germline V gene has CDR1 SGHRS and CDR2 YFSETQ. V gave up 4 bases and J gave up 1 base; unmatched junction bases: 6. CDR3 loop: CASSKDGTGGTDTQYF. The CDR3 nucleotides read TGCGCCAGCAGCAAGGACGGGACAGGGGGCACAGATACGCAGTATTTT.